The subject of this entry is one T cell receptor beta chain. The data stem from a study of blood T cell repertoires in COVID-19. About the research overall: COVID-19 samples, acute and convalescent, were from the United States, Italy and Spain. Sources were T cells, B-cell-depleted T cells, or PBMCs; the material itself was cDNA or gDNA.

Per the original data handling: Reference gene primer amplification yielded estimated nucleated cell counts. The assay was immunoSEQ multiplex PCR, and TCRdb's table has in-frame clones only and misses some. V, J and clone size were drawn from that table, and D and trimming were deduced from the DNA. In the table there are over 200,000 clones, about 88% of which are singletons. This CDR3 is built from 15 residues. The chain uses TRBV21-1 and TRBJ2-3; the D segment call TRBD2 is taken from the table without a DNA check. TRBV21-1 is an annotated pseudogene. This clonotype was sampled from a man in his 60s who had recovered from COVID-19. Specimen: peripheral blood. The DNA of the CDR3 is TGTGCCAGCAGCGGGGAAGTGGGACTCACAGATACGCAGTATTTT. Residues: CASSGEVGLTDTQYF.